This TCR beta chain was sequenced in a study of blood T cell repertoires in COVID-19 (dated by TCRdb to 2018 to 2021). Context from the whole study: The collaborator samples originated in the United States, Italy and Spain and spanned the acute and convalescent phases of COVID-19. The material from the prospective study consisted of cDNA or gDNA derived from T cells, B-cell-depleted T cells, or PBMCs. The dataset comprised deeply sampled blood TCRbeta repertoires from subjects exposed to, actively infected with, or recovered from COVID-19. A freely available public database, intended as a resource for researchers studying the immune response to SARS-CoV-2, is where the repertoires were released. The samples were drawn from the first 160 participants of the ongoing ImmuneRACE study and from 1,200 or so subjects provided by 6 global collaborators. A de-identified subject ID, COVID-19 status, age in years and sex were almost always included in the sample metadata. Where available, HLA class I and class II types were obtained from metadata supplied by the sample provider rather than from assay-based typing. Broad study findings and their caveats: The quantity of clinical and demographic metadata differed by source and by participant and was supplied without curation.

On this clone: Its antigen is not yet known. Base qualities are not recorded, but no much larger clone differs from it by a single base.

TCRbeta CDR3 regions were amplified from genomic DNA using the immunoSEQ Assay, a bias-controlled multiplex PCR. In the authors' own workflow: The number of nucleated cells in each sample was estimated from the amplification of reference gene primers within the assay. To quantify the absolute abundance of each unique TCRbeta CDR3 rearrangement, sequence reads were collapsed and filtered. For each sample, productive Simpson clonality was calculated as the square root of Simpson's diversity index across productive rearrangements. TCRdb mirrors the immuneACCESS table, restricted to in-frame sequences. Some clones are absent from its copies; in checked studies, under half trace to an unresolved V gene, and the reason for the others is unknown. V and J calls and clone size are given by that table; D and trimming were obtained from the DNA. The sample includes 200,000 to 250,000 clones, with about nine tenths observed a single time. The ten largest make up around 2% of the sample.

From V the trimming removes 4 bases and from J it removes 2 bases, while the gene matches leave 6 bases of the junction unaccounted for. CDR1 and CDR2, per the germline V gene (reference sequence), are LGHDT and YNNKEL. The CDR3 runs 15 amino acids, cysteine and phenylalanine included. The kept DNA is CDR3 alone, 45 bases in frame from the first base. Another Seattle source contributed samples from volunteer blood donors who had recovered from COVID-19. Collaborating institutions collected whole blood in K2EDTA tubes following their own protocols. Collaborator samples were shipped for TCRbeta analysis as frozen whole blood, isolated PBMCs, or DNA extracted from either sample type.

The chain is encoded by TRBV3-1 (or the pseudogene TRBV3-2) joined to TRBJ2-3; TRBD2 fits 7 bases in the junction. This sequence originates from a man aged 25 to 40 who had recovered from COVID-19. The sample consisted of peripheral blood. The CDR3 protein: CASSPHGRTTDTQYF. The sequence in DNA is TGTGCCAGCAGCCCACACGGGAGGACCACAGATACGCAGTATTTT.